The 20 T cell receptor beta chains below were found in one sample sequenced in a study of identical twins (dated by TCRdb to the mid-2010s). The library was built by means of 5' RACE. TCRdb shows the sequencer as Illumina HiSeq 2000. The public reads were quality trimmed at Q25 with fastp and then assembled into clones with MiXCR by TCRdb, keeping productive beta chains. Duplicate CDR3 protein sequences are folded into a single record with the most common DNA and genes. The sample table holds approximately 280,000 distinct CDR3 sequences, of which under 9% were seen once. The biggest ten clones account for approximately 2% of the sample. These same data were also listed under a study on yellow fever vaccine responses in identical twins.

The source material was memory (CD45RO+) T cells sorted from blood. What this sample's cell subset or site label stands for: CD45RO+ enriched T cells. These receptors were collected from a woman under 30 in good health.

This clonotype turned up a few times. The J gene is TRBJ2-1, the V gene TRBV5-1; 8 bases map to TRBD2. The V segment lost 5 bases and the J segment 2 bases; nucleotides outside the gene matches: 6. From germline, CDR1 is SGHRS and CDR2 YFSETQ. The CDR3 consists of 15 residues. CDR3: CASRSSGGAYNEQFF. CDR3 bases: TGCGCCAGCAGATCCAGCGGGGGCGCCTACAATGAGCAGTTCTTC.

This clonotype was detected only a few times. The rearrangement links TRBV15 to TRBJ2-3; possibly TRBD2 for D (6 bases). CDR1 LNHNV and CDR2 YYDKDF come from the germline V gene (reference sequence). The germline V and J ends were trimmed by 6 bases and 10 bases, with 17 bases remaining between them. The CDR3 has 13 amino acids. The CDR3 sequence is CATSPAPGVAQYF. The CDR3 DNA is TGTGCCACCAGTCCTGCTCCGGGAGTTGCGCAGTATTTT. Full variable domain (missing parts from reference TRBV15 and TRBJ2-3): DAMVIQNPRYQVTQFGKPVTLSCSQTLNHNVMYWYQQKSSQAPKLLFHYYDKDFNNEADTPDNFQSRRPNTSFCFLDIRSPGLGDTAMYLCATSPAPGVAQYFGPGTRLTVL.

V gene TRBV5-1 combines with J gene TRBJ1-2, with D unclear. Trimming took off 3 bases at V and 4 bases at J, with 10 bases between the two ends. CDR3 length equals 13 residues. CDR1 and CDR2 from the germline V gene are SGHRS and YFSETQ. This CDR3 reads CASSSDWGYGYTF. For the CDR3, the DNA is TGCGCCAGCAGCTCGGACTGGGGCTATGGCTACACCTTC.

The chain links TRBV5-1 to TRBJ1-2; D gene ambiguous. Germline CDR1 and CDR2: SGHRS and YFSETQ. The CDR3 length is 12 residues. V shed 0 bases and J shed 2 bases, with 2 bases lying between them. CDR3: CASSLENYGYTF. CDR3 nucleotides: TGCGCCAGCAGCTTGGAAAACTATGGCTACACCTTC.

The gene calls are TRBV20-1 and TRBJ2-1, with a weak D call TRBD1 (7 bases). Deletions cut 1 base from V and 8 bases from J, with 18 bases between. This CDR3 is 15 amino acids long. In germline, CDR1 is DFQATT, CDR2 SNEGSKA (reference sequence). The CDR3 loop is CSARGTGGPVYEQFF. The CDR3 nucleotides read TGCAGTGCTAGAGGGACAGGAGGGCCTGTCTATGAGCAGTTCTTC.

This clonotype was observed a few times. Here the CDR3 reads CSASKGGDGYTF. For the CDR3, the DNA is TGCAGTGCTTCCAAAGGGGGCGATGGCTACACCTTC. The V and J genes are TRBV20-1 and TRBJ1-2; 7 nucleotides agree with TRBD1. The CDR3 is made up of 12 amino acids. From germline, CDR1 is DFQATT and CDR2 SNEGSKA (reference sequence). V lost 5 bases to trimming and J lost 6 bases; unmatched junction nucleotides: 6.

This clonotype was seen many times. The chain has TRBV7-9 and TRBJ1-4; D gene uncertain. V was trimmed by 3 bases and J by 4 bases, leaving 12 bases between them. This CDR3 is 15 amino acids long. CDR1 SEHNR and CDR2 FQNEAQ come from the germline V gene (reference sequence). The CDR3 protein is CASSFGSEINEKLFF. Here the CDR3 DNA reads TGTGCCAGCAGCTTCGGGAGTGAAATTAATGAAAAACTGTTTTTT.

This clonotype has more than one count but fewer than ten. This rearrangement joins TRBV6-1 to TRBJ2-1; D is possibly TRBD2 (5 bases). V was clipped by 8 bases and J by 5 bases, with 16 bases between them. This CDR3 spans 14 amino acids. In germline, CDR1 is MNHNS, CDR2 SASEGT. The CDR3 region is CASSPLAVNNEQFF. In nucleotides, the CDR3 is TGTGCCAGCTCCCCCCTAGCCGTCAACAATGAGCAGTTCTTC.

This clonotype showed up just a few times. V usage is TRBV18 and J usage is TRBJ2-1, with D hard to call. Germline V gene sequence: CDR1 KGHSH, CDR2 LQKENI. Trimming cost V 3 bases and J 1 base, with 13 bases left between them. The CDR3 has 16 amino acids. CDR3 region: CASSPSLPPSYNEQFF. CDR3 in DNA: TGTGCCAGCTCACCTAGCTTGCCACCTTCCTACAATGAGCAGTTCTTC.

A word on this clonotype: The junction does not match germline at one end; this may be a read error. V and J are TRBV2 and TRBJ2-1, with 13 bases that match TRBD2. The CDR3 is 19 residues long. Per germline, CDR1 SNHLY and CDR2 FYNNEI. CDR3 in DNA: TGTGCCATCAGTAAGGGACTAGCGGGACCAGAGGGCTCCTACAATGAGCAGTTCTTC. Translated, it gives CAISKGLAGPEGSYNEQFF. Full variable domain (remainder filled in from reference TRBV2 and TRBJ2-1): EPEVTQTPSHQVTQMGQEVILRCVPISNHLYFYWYRQILGQKVEFLVSFYNNEISEKSEIFDDQFSVERPDGSNFTLKIRSTKLEDSAMYFCAISKGLAGPEGSYNEQFFGPGTRLTVL.

CDR3 DNA sequence: TGTGCCAGCAGTGTCCCTCAGGTGATGAACACTGAAGCTTTCTTT. It encodes CASSVPQVMNTEAFF. The chain employs TRBV28 and TRBJ1-1; D not resolved. The ends were cut back, 5 bases at V and 0 bases at J, with 13 bases in the middle. Germline V gives CDR1 MDHEN, CDR2 SYDVKM. This CDR3 contains 15 residues.

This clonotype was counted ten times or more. The CDR3 bases are TGTGCCACCAGTGATCCATTGACAGGGAGCGCAGATACGCAGTATTTT. Translating gives CATSDPLTGSADTQYF. The chain is built from TRBV24-1 and TRBJ2-3; 7 bases match TRBD1. The CDR3 is 16 amino acids. Germline CDR1 KGHDR, CDR2 SFDVKD. Germline trimming cut 3 bases from V and 4 bases from J; bases unmatched to any gene: 9.

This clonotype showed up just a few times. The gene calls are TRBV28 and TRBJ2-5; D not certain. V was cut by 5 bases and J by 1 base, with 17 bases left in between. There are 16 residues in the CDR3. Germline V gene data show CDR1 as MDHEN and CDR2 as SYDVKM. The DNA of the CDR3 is TGTGCCAGCAGTGGCCGAGGAGTCACGGCCCAAGAGACCCAGTACTTC. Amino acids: CASSGRGVTAQETQYF. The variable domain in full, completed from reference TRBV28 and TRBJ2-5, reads DVKVTQSSRYLVKRTGEKVFLECVQDMDHENMFWYRQDPGLGLRLIYFSYDVKMKEKGDIPEGYSVSREKKERFSLILESASTNQTSMYLCASSGRGVTAQETQYFGPGTRLLVL.

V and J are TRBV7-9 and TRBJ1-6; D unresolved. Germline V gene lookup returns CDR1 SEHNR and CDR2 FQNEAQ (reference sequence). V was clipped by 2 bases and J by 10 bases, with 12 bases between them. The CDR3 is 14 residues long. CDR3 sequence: CASSLPEARSPLHF. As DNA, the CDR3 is TGTGCCAGCAGCTTACCAGAGGCCCGGTCACCCCTCCACTTT.

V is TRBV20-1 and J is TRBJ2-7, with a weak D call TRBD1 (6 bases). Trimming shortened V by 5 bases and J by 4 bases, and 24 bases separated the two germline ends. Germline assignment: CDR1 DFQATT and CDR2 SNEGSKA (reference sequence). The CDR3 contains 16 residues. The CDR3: CSAGHLMGTTLYEQYV. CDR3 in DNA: TGCAGTGCTGGCCACCTCATGGGGACAACCCTTTACGAGCAGTACGTC.

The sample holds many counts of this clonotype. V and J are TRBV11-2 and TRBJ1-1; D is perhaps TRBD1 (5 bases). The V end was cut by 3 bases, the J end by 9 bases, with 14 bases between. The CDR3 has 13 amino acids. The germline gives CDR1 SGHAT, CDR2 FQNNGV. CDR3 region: CASSLGRKDKAFF. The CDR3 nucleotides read TGTGCCAGCAGCTTGGGGCGGAAGGATAAAGCTTTCTTT. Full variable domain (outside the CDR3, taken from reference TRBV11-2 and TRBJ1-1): EAGVAQSPRYKIIEKRQSVAFWCNPISGHATLYWYQQILGQGPKLLIQFQNNGVVDDSQLPKDRFSAERLKGVDSTLKIQPAKLEDSAVYLCASSLGRKDKAFFGQGTRLTVV.

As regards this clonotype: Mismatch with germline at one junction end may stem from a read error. The CDR3: CSICPSGGPMGEQFF. In DNA, the CDR3 is TGTTCCATCTGCCCTAGCGGGGGCCCCATGGGTGAGCAGTTCTTC. The rearrangement links TRBV10-3 to TRBJ2-1; 10 bases align to TRBD2. The length of the CDR3 is 15 residues. Germline lookup yields CDR1 ENHRY and CDR2 SYGVKD.

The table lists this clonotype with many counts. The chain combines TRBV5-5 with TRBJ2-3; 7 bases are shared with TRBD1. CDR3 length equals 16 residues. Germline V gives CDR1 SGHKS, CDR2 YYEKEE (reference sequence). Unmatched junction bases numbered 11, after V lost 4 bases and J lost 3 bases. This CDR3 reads CASSVGDTGVTDTQYF. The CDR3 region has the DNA TGTGCCAGCAGCGTAGGGGACACAGGGGTTACAGATACGCAGTATTTT.

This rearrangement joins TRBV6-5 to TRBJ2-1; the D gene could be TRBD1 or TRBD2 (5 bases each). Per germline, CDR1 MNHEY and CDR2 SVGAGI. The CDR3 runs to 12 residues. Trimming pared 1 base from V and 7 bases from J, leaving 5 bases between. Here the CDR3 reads CASSYWGNEQFF. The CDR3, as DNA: TGTGCCAGCAGTTACTGGGGGAATGAGCAGTTCTTC.

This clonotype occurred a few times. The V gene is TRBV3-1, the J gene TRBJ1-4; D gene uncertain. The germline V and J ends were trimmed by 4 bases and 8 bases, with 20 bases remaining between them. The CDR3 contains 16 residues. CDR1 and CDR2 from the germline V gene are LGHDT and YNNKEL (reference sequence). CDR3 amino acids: CASSLDNAGFPEKLFF. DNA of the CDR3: TGTGCCAGCAGCCTTGACAATGCAGGATTTCCCGAAAAACTGTTTTTT.